This record concerns one T cell receptor (beta chain) sequence. These data come from a study of blood T cell repertoires in COVID-19. Looking at the study overall: Specimens from acute and convalescent COVID-19 originated in the United States, Italy and Spain. In each case, the material was cDNA or gDNA derived from T cells, B-cell-depleted T cells, or PBMCs.

Recruitment covered 25 or so US areas and drew participants whose ages spanned about 18 to 95 years. The ends were cut back, 8 bases at V and 1 base at J, with 18 bases in the middle. Germline V gene lookup returns CDR1 SNHLY and CDR2 FYNNEI. This CDR3 has 16 amino acids. Per the study methods: Amplification with reference gene primers provided the estimates of nucleated cell counts. Clones were sequenced by immunoSEQ multiplex PCR, and TCRdb holds only the in-frame ones, with some missing. The DNA gave D and trimming, while V, J and clone size come from that table. The repertoire holds 300,000 to 350,000 clones, with 80% to 90% as singletons.

The sequenced sample was PBMCs or T cells enriched from blood (not recorded which). The chain combines TRBV2 with TRBJ2-4; D is possibly TRBD2 (6 bases). This TCR was sampled from a middle-aged woman with acute COVID-19. This chain's CDR3 is CASSLEGSLAKNIQYF. The DNA of the CDR3 is TGTGCCAGCTCCCTGGAGGGGAGTCTCGCCAAAAACATTCAGTACTTC. Supplemented by reference TRBV2 and TRBJ2-4, the full variable domain reads EPEVTQTPSHQVTQMGQEVILRCVPISNHLYFYWYRQILGQKVEFLVSFYNNEISEKSEIFDDQFSVERPDGSNFTLKIRSTKLEDSAMYFCASSLEGSLAKNIQYFGAGTRLSVL.